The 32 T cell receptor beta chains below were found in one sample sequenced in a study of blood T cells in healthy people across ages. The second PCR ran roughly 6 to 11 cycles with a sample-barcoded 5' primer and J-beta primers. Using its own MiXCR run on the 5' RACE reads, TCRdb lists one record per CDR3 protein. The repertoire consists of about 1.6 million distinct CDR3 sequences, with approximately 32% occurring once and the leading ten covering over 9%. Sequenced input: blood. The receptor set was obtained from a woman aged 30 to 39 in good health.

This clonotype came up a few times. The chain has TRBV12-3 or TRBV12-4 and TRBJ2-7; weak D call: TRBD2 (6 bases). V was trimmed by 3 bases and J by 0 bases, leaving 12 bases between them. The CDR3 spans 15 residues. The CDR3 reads CASSFGLGGSYEQYF. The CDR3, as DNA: TGTGCCAGCAGTTTCGGCCTGGGAGGCTCCTACGAGCAGTACTTC.

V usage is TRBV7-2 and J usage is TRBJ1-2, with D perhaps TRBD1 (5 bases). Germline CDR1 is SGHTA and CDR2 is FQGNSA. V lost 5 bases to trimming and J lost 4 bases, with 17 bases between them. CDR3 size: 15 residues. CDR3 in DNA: TGTGCCAGCAGCCCGGGGGGGGTCGAAAGCTATGGCTACACCTTC. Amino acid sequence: CASSPGGVESYGYTF.

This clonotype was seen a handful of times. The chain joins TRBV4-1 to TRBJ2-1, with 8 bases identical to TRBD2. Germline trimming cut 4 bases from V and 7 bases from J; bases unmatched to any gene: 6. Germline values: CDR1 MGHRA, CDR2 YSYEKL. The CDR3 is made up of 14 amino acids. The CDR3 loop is CASSRLRLANEQFF. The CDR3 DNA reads TGCGCCAGCAGCCGCCTAAGACTAGCGAATGAGCAGTTCTTC.

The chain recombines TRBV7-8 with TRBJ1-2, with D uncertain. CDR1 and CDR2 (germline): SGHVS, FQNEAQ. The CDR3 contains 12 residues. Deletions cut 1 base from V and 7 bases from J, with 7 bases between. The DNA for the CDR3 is TGTGCCAGCAGCTTAGGACAAAGTGGCTACACCTTC. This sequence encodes CASSLGQSGYTF. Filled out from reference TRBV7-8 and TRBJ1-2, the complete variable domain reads GAGVSQSPRYKVAKRGQDVALRCDPISGHVSLFWYQQALGQGPEFLTYFQNEAQLDKSGLPSDRFFAERPEGSVSTLKIQRTQQEDSAVYLCASSLGQSGYTFGSGTRLTVV.

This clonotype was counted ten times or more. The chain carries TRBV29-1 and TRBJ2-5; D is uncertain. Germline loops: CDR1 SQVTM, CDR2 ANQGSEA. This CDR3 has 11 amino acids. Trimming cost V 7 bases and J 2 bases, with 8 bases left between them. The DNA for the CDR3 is TGCAGCGCCAGAACGCAAGAGACCCAGTACTTC. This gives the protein CSARTQETQYF.

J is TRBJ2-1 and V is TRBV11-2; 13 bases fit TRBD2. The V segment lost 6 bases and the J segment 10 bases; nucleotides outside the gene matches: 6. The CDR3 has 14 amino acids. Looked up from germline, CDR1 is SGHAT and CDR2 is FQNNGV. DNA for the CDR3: TGTGCCAGCAGACTAGCGGGAGGGCCTGGCGAGCAGTTCTTC. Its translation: CASRLAGGPGEQFF.

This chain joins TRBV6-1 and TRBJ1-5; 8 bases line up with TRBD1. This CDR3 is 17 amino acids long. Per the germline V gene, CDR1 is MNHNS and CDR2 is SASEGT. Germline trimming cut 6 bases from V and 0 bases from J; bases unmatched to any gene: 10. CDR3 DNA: TGTGCCAGCAGAGTTGGACAGGGAATTTTTAGCAATCAGCCCCAGCATTTT. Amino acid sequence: CASRVGQGIFSNQPQHF.

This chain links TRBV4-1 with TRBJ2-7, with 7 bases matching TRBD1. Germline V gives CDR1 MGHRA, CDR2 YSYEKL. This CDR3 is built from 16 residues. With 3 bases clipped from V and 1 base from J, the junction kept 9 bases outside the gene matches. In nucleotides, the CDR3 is TGCGCCAGCAGCCAGGTAGCAGGGGGAGCGTCCTACGAGCAGTACTTC. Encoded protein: CASSQVAGGASYEQYF.

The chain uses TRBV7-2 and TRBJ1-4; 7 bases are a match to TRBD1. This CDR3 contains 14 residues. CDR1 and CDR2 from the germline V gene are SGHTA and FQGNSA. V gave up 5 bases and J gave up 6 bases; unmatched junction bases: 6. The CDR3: CASSQDRWDEKLFF. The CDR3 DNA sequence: TGTGCCAGCAGCCAGGACAGGTGGGATGAAAAACTGTTTTTT.

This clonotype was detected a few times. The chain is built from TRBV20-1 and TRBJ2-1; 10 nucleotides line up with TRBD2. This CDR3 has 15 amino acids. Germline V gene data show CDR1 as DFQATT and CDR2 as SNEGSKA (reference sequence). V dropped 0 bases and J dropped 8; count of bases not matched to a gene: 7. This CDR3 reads CSARDQGLASDEQFF. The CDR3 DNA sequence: TGCAGTGCTAGAGATCAGGGACTAGCGTCGGATGAGCAGTTCTTC.

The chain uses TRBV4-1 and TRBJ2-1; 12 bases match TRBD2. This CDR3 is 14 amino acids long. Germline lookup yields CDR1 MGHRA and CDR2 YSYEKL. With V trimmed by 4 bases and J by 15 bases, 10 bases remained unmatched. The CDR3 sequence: CASSPSSSGGVPFF. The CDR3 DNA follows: TGCGCCAGCAGCCCTAGTTCTAGCGGGGGGGTGCCGTTCTTC.

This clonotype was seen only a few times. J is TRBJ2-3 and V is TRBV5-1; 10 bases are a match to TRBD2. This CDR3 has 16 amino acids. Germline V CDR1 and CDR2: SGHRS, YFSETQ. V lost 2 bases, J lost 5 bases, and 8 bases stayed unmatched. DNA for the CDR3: TGCGCCAGCAGCTTTAACCTAGCGGGAGCCGGAGATACGCAGTATTTT. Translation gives CASSFNLAGAGDTQYF.

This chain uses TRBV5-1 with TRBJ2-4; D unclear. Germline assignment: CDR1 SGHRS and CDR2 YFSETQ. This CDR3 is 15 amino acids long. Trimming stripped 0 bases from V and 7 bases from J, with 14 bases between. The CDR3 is CASSLGEATPNIQYF. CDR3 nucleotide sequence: TGCGCCAGCAGCTTGGGCGAAGCTACCCCCAACATTCAGTACTTC.

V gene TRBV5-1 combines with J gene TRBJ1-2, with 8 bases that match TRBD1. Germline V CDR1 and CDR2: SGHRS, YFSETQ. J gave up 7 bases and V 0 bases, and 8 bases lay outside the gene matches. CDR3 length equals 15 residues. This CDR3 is CASSLAAGQGSGYTF. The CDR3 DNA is TGCGCCAGCAGCTTGGCCGCCGGACAGGGCAGTGGCTACACCTTC.

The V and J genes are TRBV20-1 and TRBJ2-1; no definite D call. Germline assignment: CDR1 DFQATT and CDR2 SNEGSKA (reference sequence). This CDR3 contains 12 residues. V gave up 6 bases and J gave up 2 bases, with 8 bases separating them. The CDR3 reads CSAPSPYNEQFF. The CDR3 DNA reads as TGCAGTGCGCCCAGCCCCTACAATGAGCAGTTCTTC.

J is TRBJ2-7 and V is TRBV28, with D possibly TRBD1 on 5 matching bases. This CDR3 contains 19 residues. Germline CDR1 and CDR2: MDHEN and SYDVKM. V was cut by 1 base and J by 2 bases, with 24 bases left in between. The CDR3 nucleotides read TGTGCCAGCAGTTTATCGAGGCACAGAAAGGACAAGTATACCTACGAGCAGTACTTC. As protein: CASSLSRHRKDKYTYEQYF.

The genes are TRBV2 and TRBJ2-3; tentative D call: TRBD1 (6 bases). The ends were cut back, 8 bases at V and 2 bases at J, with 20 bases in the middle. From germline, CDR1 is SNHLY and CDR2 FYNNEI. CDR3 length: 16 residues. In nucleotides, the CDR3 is TGTGCCAGCCGAACACCAGGGGAAGGGCTCACAGATACGCAGTATTTT. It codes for CASRTPGEGLTDTQYF.

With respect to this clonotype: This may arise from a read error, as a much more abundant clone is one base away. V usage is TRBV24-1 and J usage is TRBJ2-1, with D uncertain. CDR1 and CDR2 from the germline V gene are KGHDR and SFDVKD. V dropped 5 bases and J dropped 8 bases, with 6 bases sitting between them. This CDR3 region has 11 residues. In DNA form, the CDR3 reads TGTGCCACCAGTGGCAGCGATGAGCAGTTCTTC. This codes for CATSGSDEQFF.

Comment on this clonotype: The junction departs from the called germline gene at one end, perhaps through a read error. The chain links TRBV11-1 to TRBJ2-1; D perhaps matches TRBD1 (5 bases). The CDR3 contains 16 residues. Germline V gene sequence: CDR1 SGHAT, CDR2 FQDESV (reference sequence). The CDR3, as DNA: TGTGCCGGCAGCACCGAAGGGGTTTTCCCCTACAATGAGCAGTTCTTC. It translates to CAGSTEGVFPYNEQFF.

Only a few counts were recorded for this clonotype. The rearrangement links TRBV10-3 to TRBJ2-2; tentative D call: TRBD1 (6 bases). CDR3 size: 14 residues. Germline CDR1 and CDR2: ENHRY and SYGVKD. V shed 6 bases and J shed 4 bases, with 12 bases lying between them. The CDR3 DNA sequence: TGTGCCATCAGCGCCGGGACACCCACCGGGGAGCTGTTTTTT. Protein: CAISAGTPTGELFF.

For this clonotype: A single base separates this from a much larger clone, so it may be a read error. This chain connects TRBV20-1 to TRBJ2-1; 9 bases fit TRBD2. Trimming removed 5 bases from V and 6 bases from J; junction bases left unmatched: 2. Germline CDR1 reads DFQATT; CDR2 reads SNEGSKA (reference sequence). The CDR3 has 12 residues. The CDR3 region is CSAGSGGNEQFF. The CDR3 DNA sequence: TGCAGTGCTGGTAGCGGGGGCAATGAGCAGTTCTTC.

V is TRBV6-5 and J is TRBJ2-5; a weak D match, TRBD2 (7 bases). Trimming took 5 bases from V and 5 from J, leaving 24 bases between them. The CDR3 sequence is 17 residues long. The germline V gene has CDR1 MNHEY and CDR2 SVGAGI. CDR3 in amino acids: CASSHYSPGGPSETQYF. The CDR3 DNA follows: TGTGCCAGCAGTCACTATTCCCCGGGGGGCCCCTCGGAGACCCAGTACTTC.

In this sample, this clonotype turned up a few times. The CDR3 region has the DNA TGTGCCAGCAGGGGGACCGCGGTGTATGAGCAGTTCTTC. Translation: CASRGTAVYEQFF. This sequence joins TRBV27 and TRBJ2-1; D may be TRBD1 or TRBD2 (5 bases each). Between the trimmed V and J ends, which lost 6 bases and 8 bases, there was a span of 14 bases. Germline values: CDR1 MNHEY, CDR2 SMNVEV (reference sequence). The CDR3 is made up of 13 amino acids.

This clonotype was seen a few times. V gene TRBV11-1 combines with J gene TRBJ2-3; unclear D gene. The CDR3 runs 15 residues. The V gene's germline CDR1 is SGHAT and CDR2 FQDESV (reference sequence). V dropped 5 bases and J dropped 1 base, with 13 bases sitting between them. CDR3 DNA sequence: TGTGCCAGCAGCCCGCAGGTCGGCGGCACAGATACGCAGTATTTT. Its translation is CASSPQVGGTDTQYF.

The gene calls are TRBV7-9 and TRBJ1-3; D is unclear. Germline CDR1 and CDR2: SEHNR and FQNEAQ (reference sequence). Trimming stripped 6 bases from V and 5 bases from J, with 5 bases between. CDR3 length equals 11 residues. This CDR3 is CASSWRNTIYF. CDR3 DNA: TGTGCCAGCAGTTGGAGAAACACCATATATTTT.

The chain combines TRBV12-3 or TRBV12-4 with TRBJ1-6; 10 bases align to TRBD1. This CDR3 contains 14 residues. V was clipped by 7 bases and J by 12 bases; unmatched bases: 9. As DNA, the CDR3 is TGTGCCAGCACCTTGGGACAGGGGTACTTACCCCTCCACTTT. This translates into CASTLGQGYLPLHF.

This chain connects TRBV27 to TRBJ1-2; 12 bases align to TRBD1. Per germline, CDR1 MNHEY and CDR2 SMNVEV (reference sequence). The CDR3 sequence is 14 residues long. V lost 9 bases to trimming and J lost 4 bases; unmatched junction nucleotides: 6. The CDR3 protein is CASPRDRGLYGYTF. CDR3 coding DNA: TGTGCCAGTCCTAGGGACAGGGGGCTCTATGGCTACACCTTC.

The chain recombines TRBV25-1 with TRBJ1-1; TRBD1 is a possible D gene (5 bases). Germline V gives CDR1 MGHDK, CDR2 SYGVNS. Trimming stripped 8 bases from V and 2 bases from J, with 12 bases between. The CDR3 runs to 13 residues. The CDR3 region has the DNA TGTGCCAGCGGAGAAGGGGATAACACTGAAGCTTTCTTT. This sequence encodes CASGEGDNTEAFF.

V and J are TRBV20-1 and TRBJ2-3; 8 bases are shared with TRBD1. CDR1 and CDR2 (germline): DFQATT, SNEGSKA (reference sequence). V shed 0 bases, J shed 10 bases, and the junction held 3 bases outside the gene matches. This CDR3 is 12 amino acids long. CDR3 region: CSARETGEAQYF. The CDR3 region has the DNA TGCAGTGCTAGAGAGACAGGGGAGGCGCAGTATTTT.

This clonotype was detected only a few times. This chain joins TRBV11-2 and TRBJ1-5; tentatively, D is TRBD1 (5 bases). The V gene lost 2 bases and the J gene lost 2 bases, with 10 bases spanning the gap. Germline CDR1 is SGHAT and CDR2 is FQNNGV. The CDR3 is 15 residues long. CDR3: CASSLRGNGNQPQHF. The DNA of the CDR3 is TGTGCCAGCAGCTTAAGGGGCAATGGCAATCAGCCCCAGCATTTT. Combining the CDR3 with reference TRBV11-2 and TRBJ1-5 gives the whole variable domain EAGVAQSPRYKIIEKRQSVAFWCNPISGHATLYWYQQILGQGPKLLIQFQNNGVVDDSQLPKDRFSAERLKGVDSTLKIQPAKLEDSAVYLCASSLRGNGNQPQHFGDGTRLSIL.

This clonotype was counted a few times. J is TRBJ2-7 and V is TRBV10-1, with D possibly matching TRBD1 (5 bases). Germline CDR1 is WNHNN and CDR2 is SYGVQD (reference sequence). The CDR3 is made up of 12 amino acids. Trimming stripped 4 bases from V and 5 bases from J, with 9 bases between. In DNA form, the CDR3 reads TGCGCCAGCAGTGCAGGGTCCCACGAGCAGTACTTC. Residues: CASSAGSHEQYF.

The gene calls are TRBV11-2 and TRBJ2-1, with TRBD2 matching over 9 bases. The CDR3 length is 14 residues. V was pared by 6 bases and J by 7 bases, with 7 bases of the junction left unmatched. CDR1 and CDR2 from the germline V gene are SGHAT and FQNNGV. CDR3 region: CASRSLAGPNEQFF. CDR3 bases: TGTGCCAGCAGGTCCCTAGCGGGACCGAATGAGCAGTTCTTC.